This T cell receptor beta chain was recorded in a study of beta chain features in type 1 diabetes. Findings and caveats of the study: VDJ junctions in type 1 diabetes patients carried more deletions and fewer insertions. A moderate, significant TCRB CDR3 shortening appeared in type 1 diabetes across four CD4+ subsets.

Sequenced material consisted of expressed TCRB transcripts (all of the isolated RNA was reverse transcribed). Sequencing used immunoSEQ multiplex PCR; TCRdb keeps in-frame clones, though not all of them. This table has under 300,000 clones, under 20% appearing once. Trimming took 1 base from V and 0 from J, leaving 7 bases between them. Per the germline V gene, CDR1 is SGHTA and CDR2 is FQGNSA. The CDR3 covers 14 residues. In this sample, this clone turned up a few times. The antigen remains undetermined. The sample comprised naive CD4+ T cells from blood. The sequence derives from a man aged 25 to 45 with type 1 diabetes. The chain uses TRBV7-2 and TRBJ2-7; D remains ambiguous. CDR3 in DNA: TGTGCCAGCAGCTTAGGGGAATTCTCCTACGAGCAGTACTTC. Its protein product is CASSLGEFSYEQYF.